Each of the 29 T cell receptor beta chains below was sequenced from the same sample in a study of CD8 T cells in ankylosing spondylitis. One entry per CDR3 protein results from TCRdb running MiXCR on the 5' RACE reads. The sample lists approximately 220,000 distinct CDR3 sequences; around a quarter were seen once. Sample: blood, either unsorted or a sorted T cell fraction (not recorded which). These receptors all stem from a male donor with ankylosing spondylitis or in good health (not recorded which).

This clonotype was observed at least ten times. This sequence joins TRBV28 and TRBJ1-1, with a tentative D call TRBD1 (6 bases). V gave up 5 bases and J gave up 3 bases, with 16 bases separating them. The CDR3 spans 15 residues. Germline V gives CDR1 MDHEN, CDR2 SYDVKM. The CDR3 coding sequence is TGTGCCAGCAGTCCCGGGGGTACAGGGCACACTGAAGCTTTCTTT. Protein: CASSPGGTGHTEAFF.

At least ten counts were recorded for this clonotype. The rearrangement joins TRBV11-2 to TRBJ2-5; 8 bases are shared with TRBD1. Germline V gene lookup returns CDR1 SGHAT and CDR2 FQNNGV. The CDR3 covers 16 residues. V lost 1 base, J lost 5 bases, and 9 bases stayed unmatched. DNA of the CDR3: TGTGCCAGCAGCTTAGGGATTCGACAGGGGATGGAGACCCAGTACTTC. Encoded protein: CASSLGIRQGMETQYF.

This clonotype was counted ten times or more. The chain carries TRBV7-8 and TRBJ2-5, with TRBD1 matching 7 bases. The germline CDR1 and CDR2 sequences are SGHVS and FQNEAQ. This CDR3 has 13 residues. With 11 bases clipped from V and 4 bases from J, the junction kept 10 bases outside the gene matches. CDR3 nucleotide sequence: TGTGCCGGCGGAACAGGGGTTGGAGAGACCCAGTACTTC. This codes for CAGGTGVGETQYF.

Many counts were recorded for this clonotype. V is TRBV7-9 and J is TRBJ1-1; 8 bases agree with TRBD1. The CDR3 loop spans 14 amino acids. J was trimmed by 4 bases and V by 4 bases; bases with no gene match: 5. The germline CDR1 and CDR2 sequences are SEHNR and FQNEAQ (reference sequence). CDR3 residues: CASSSRDRTTEAFF. The CDR3 bases are TGTGCCAGCAGCTCCCGGGACAGGACCACTGAAGCTTTCTTT.

This clonotype occurred a few times. The V and J genes are TRBV6-1 and TRBJ2-7; 10 nucleotides agree with TRBD1. CDR3 length equals 14 residues. The germline V gene has CDR1 MNHNS and CDR2 SASEGT. The V segment lost 5 bases and the J segment 6 bases; nucleotides outside the gene matches: 7. The CDR3 loop reads CASSQRDRGPEQYF. The CDR3 DNA sequence: TGTGCCAGCAGTCAGCGGGACAGGGGACCCGAGCAGTACTTC.

This clonotype was picked up a small number of times. This chain joins TRBV5-1 and TRBJ2-7, with D possibly being TRBD2 (5 bases). This CDR3 is 16 amino acids long. V gave up 0 bases and J gave up 6 bases, with 19 bases separating them. Germline V gene sequence: CDR1 SGHRS, CDR2 YFSETQ. CDR3 loop: CASSLGSVGEKGEQYF. DNA for the CDR3: TGCGCCAGCAGCTTGGGATCGGTGGGAGAGAAGGGCGAGCAGTACTTC. The full variable domain, completed using reference TRBV5-1 and TRBJ2-7, is KAGVTQTPRYLIKTRGQQVTLSCSPISGHRSVSWYQQTPGQGLQFLFEYFSETQRNKGNFPGRFSGRQFSNSRSEMNVSTLELGDSALYLCASSLGSVGEKGEQYFGPGTRLTVT.

This clonotype was observed at least ten times. V is TRBV25-1 and J is TRBJ1-4, with D maybe TRBD1 (5 bases). Trimming stripped 0 bases from V and 8 bases from J, with 16 bases between. Per the germline V gene, CDR1 is MGHDK and CDR2 is SYGVNS. The CDR3 extends over 16 amino acids. CDR3 nucleotide sequence: TGTGCCAGCAGTGAATATACCCCAGGGTATCGAGAAAAACTGTTTTTT. It yields the protein CASSEYTPGYREKLFF.

This clonotype was counted ten times or more. At one end, the junction sequence differs from germline, possibly due to a read error. The DNA for the CDR3 is TGTGCCATCAGTGTCTCACAGGGGCCCGGGAATGGGCAGTTCTTC. Amino acids: CAISVSQGPGNGQFF. J is TRBJ2-1 and V is TRBV10-3; 7 bases map to TRBD1. The germline V gene encodes CDR1 ENHRY and CDR2 SYGVKD. This CDR3 contains 15 residues.

This clonotype has at least ten counts. This chain connects TRBV11-2 to TRBJ1-1; 7 nucleotides agree with TRBD1. Germline values: CDR1 SGHAT, CDR2 FQNNGV. V was clipped by 5 bases and J by 8 bases; unmatched bases: 11. The CDR3 sequence is 14 residues long. CDR3 nucleotides: TGTGCCAGCAGCGTAACAGGGGCCTTCTCCGAAGCTTTCTTT. Its protein product is CASSVTGAFSEAFF.

In its sample, this clonotype was seen many times. V and J are TRBV29-1 and TRBJ2-1; perhaps TRBD2 as D (5 bases). CDR3 length: 14 residues. With 0 bases removed from V and 3 bases from J, the gap between germline ends came to 9 bases. Germline CDR1 reads SQVTM; CDR2 reads ANQGSEA. Written as DNA, the CDR3 is TGCAGCGTTGAAGATCGCCGGGGCTACAATGAGCAGTTCTTC. It codes for CSVEDRRGYNEQFF.

This clonotype was picked up a small number of times. The chain couples TRBV6-5 to TRBJ2-3; perhaps TRBD1 as D (6 bases). Deletions cut 2 bases from V and 4 bases from J, with 16 bases between. The CDR3 contains 16 residues. From germline, CDR1 is MNHEY and CDR2 SVGAGI. The CDR3 sequence: CASSYQGTTLPDTQYF. As DNA, the CDR3 is TGTGCCAGCAGTTACCAGGGGACGACACTTCCAGATACGCAGTATTTT.

The chain combines TRBV6-2 or TRBV6-3 with TRBJ2-5, with D hard to call. Germline CDR1 is MNHEY and CDR2 is SVGEGT. V shed 0 bases and J shed 4 bases, with 12 bases lying between them. The CDR3 sequence is 15 residues long. For the CDR3, the DNA is TGTGCCAGCAGTTACTCGAATGTGGCGTCAGAGACCCAGTACTTC. Translation gives CASSYSNVASETQYF.

The V call is TRBV20-1, the J call TRBJ2-1; D is undetermined. Germline V gene data show CDR1 as DFQATT and CDR2 as SNEGSKA (reference sequence). The CDR3 runs to 15 residues. The germline V and J ends were trimmed by 4 bases and 0 bases, with 13 bases remaining between them. The CDR3 region has the DNA TGCAGTGCTACTCATCCGAAAAGCTCCTACAATGAGCAGTTCTTC. This gives the protein CSATHPKSSYNEQFF.

This chain links TRBV29-1 with TRBJ2-1; no firm D call. CDR1 is SQVTM and CDR2 is ANQGSEA in the germline V gene. V was clipped by 2 bases and J by 0 bases, with 14 bases between them. The CDR3 covers 16 residues. CDR3 DNA sequence: TGCAGCGTTGAATTAGTGACTCGCAACTCCTACAATGAGCAGTTCTTC. As protein: CSVELVTRNSYNEQFF.

This clonotype was detected ten times or more. V usage is TRBV12-3 or TRBV12-4 and J usage is TRBJ1-1; D is possibly TRBD1 (5 bases). CDR3 length: 12 residues. V was clipped by 8 bases and J by 6 bases, with 13 bases between them. CDR3 sequence: CASGSDSAEAFF. For the CDR3, the DNA is TGTGCCAGCGGGTCCGACAGCGCTGAAGCTTTCTTT.

This clonotype was found a few times. The chain combines TRBV6-1 with TRBJ2-7, with 9 bases fitting TRBD2. V shed 6 bases and J 4 bases; nucleotides not matched to a gene: 10. Germline loops: CDR1 MNHNS, CDR2 SASEGT. This CDR3 is 15 amino acids long. CDR3 nucleotide sequence: TGTGCCAGCAGCCTCCGACTAGCGGTTGAGTACGAGCAGTACTTC. The encoded protein is CASSLRLAVEYEQYF.

The chain combines TRBV6-5 with TRBJ2-2; perhaps TRBD2 as D (6 bases). Germline lookup yields CDR1 MNHEY and CDR2 SVGAGI. This CDR3 is 15 amino acids long. The V end lost 4 bases, the J end lost 5 bases, and 14 bases lay between the germline ends. This chain's CDR3 is CASSFRETGTGELFF. CDR3 nucleotides: TGTGCCAGCAGTTTCCGGGAGACGGGGACCGGGGAGCTGTTTTTT.

The table lists this clonotype with a few counts. The chain links TRBV29-1 to TRBJ2-4; 8 nucleotides align to TRBD1. There are 14 residues in the CDR3. V shed 5 bases and J 5 bases; nucleotides not matched to a gene: 8. Germline CDR1 and CDR2: SQVTM and ANQGSEA. The CDR3 DNA reads as TGCAGCGTTTTATCAGGGGGCAAGGAAAACATTCAGTACTTC. It translates to CSVLSGGKENIQYF.

The table lists this clonotype with many counts. The gene calls are TRBV27 and TRBJ2-7; no clear D. The CDR3 consists of 13 residues. V dropped 3 bases and J dropped 1 base, with 7 bases sitting between them. Germline lookup yields CDR1 MNHEY and CDR2 SMNVEV (reference sequence). The CDR3 DNA follows: TGTGCCAGCAGTTTCTGGCCGTCCTACGAGCAGTACTTC. It codes for CASSFWPSYEQYF.

The chain is built from TRBV7-2 and TRBJ2-7, with D tentatively TRBD2 (6 bases). The germline V and J ends were trimmed by 7 bases and 7 bases, with 20 bases remaining between them. Germline loops: CDR1 SGHTA, CDR2 FQGNSA. The CDR3 is 14 residues long. The CDR3 region is CASTMGWEAGEQYF. CDR3 DNA: TGTGCCAGCACCATGGGATGGGAGGCGGGGGAGCAGTACTTC.

There are many counts of this clonotype. The rearrangement joins TRBV15 to TRBJ2-2, with TRBD1 identical over 8 bases. The CDR3 runs to 15 residues. Trimming at V came to 1 base and at J to 7 bases, leaving 5 bases not matched to a gene. Germline CDR1 is LNHNV and CDR2 is YYDKDF (reference sequence). The CDR3 region is CATSRVRGLVGELFF. CDR3 sequence (DNA): TGTGCCACCAGCAGAGTCAGGGGGCTTGTCGGGGAGCTGTTTTTT.

This clonotype was seen repeatedly, ten times or more. DNA for the CDR3: TGTGCCAGCAGCCCCCTCCTTGGGACAGATACGCAGTATTTT. Protein: CASSPLLGTDTQYF. This chain connects TRBV11-2 to TRBJ2-3; no definite D call. Germline values: CDR1 SGHAT, CDR2 FQNNGV. This CDR3 comprises 14 residues. Trimming removed 5 bases from V and 3 bases from J, with 12 bases in between.

The V and J genes are TRBV15 and TRBJ2-4; D perhaps matches TRBD2 (5 bases). The CDR3 has 14 amino acids. The V end lost 0 bases, the J end lost 10 bases, and 13 bases lay between the germline ends. Germline assignment: CDR1 LNHNV and CDR2 YYDKDF (reference sequence). The CDR3 DNA sequence: TGTGCCACCAGCAGAGATCAAGCGGAAATAATTCAGTACTTC. It translates to CATSRDQAEIIQYF.

The chain employs TRBV20-1 and TRBJ2-3; 7 nucleotides match TRBD2. The ends lost 6 bases at V and 8 bases at J; junction bases unmatched: 20. Germline CDR1 DFQATT, CDR2 SNEGSKA (reference sequence). CDR3 length: 16 residues. DNA for the CDR3: TGCAGTGCCGACGAGACACCGACTAGCCGGGGCGCTACGCAGTATTTT. Protein sequence: CSADETPTSRGATQYF.

This clonotype was detected only a few times. CDR3 DNA: TGCAGCCTCTTGATCGGAGGGGAGACCCAGTACTTC. This translates into CSLLIGGETQYF. This chain connects TRBV29-1 to TRBJ2-5; perhaps TRBD2 as D (6 bases). Germline CDR1 SQVTM, CDR2 ANQGSEA. This CDR3 has 12 residues. V lost 8 bases to trimming and J lost 5 bases, with 15 bases between them.

This clonotype was detected many times. The junction differs from germline at one of its ends, possibly a read error. This chain links TRBV12-3 or TRBV12-4 with TRBJ1-5, with 8 bases matching TRBD1. The CDR3 totals 13 residues. The CDR3 reads CASSLTGDQPQHF. CDR3 coding DNA: TGCGCCAGCAGCTTGACAGGGGATCAGCCCCAGCATTTT.

The chain links TRBV18 to TRBJ1-3; 11 bases align to TRBD1. The V segment lost 4 bases and the J segment 4 bases; nucleotides outside the gene matches: 3. Germline CDR1 is KGHSH and CDR2 is LQKENI. The CDR3 is 15 amino acids. In DNA, the CDR3 is TGTGCCAGCTCACTGGACAGGGGGCACGGAAACACCATATATTTT. The encoded protein is CASSLDRGHGNTIYF.

V and J are TRBV2 and TRBJ2-4; D may be TRBD2 (5 bases). The V and J ends lost 2 bases and 2 bases respectively, with 13 bases between them. Germline V lookup: CDR1 SNHLY, CDR2 FYNNEI. The CDR3 consists of 16 residues. CDR3: CASSESRPGTKNIQYF. In nucleotides, the CDR3 is TGTGCCAGCAGTGAAAGCCGGCCCGGGACCAAAAACATTCAGTACTTC.

This clonotype was recorded at least ten times. Here the CDR3 DNA reads TGTGCCAGCAGCAGTGACAGGAGGAACACTGAAGCTTTCTTT. It yields the protein CASSSDRRNTEAFF. The V call is TRBV6-1, the J call TRBJ1-1, with D possibly matching TRBD1 (6 bases). CDR1 and CDR2 from the germline V gene are MNHNS and SASEGT. V lost 6 bases to trimming and J lost 1 base, with 12 bases between them. The CDR3 spans 14 residues.